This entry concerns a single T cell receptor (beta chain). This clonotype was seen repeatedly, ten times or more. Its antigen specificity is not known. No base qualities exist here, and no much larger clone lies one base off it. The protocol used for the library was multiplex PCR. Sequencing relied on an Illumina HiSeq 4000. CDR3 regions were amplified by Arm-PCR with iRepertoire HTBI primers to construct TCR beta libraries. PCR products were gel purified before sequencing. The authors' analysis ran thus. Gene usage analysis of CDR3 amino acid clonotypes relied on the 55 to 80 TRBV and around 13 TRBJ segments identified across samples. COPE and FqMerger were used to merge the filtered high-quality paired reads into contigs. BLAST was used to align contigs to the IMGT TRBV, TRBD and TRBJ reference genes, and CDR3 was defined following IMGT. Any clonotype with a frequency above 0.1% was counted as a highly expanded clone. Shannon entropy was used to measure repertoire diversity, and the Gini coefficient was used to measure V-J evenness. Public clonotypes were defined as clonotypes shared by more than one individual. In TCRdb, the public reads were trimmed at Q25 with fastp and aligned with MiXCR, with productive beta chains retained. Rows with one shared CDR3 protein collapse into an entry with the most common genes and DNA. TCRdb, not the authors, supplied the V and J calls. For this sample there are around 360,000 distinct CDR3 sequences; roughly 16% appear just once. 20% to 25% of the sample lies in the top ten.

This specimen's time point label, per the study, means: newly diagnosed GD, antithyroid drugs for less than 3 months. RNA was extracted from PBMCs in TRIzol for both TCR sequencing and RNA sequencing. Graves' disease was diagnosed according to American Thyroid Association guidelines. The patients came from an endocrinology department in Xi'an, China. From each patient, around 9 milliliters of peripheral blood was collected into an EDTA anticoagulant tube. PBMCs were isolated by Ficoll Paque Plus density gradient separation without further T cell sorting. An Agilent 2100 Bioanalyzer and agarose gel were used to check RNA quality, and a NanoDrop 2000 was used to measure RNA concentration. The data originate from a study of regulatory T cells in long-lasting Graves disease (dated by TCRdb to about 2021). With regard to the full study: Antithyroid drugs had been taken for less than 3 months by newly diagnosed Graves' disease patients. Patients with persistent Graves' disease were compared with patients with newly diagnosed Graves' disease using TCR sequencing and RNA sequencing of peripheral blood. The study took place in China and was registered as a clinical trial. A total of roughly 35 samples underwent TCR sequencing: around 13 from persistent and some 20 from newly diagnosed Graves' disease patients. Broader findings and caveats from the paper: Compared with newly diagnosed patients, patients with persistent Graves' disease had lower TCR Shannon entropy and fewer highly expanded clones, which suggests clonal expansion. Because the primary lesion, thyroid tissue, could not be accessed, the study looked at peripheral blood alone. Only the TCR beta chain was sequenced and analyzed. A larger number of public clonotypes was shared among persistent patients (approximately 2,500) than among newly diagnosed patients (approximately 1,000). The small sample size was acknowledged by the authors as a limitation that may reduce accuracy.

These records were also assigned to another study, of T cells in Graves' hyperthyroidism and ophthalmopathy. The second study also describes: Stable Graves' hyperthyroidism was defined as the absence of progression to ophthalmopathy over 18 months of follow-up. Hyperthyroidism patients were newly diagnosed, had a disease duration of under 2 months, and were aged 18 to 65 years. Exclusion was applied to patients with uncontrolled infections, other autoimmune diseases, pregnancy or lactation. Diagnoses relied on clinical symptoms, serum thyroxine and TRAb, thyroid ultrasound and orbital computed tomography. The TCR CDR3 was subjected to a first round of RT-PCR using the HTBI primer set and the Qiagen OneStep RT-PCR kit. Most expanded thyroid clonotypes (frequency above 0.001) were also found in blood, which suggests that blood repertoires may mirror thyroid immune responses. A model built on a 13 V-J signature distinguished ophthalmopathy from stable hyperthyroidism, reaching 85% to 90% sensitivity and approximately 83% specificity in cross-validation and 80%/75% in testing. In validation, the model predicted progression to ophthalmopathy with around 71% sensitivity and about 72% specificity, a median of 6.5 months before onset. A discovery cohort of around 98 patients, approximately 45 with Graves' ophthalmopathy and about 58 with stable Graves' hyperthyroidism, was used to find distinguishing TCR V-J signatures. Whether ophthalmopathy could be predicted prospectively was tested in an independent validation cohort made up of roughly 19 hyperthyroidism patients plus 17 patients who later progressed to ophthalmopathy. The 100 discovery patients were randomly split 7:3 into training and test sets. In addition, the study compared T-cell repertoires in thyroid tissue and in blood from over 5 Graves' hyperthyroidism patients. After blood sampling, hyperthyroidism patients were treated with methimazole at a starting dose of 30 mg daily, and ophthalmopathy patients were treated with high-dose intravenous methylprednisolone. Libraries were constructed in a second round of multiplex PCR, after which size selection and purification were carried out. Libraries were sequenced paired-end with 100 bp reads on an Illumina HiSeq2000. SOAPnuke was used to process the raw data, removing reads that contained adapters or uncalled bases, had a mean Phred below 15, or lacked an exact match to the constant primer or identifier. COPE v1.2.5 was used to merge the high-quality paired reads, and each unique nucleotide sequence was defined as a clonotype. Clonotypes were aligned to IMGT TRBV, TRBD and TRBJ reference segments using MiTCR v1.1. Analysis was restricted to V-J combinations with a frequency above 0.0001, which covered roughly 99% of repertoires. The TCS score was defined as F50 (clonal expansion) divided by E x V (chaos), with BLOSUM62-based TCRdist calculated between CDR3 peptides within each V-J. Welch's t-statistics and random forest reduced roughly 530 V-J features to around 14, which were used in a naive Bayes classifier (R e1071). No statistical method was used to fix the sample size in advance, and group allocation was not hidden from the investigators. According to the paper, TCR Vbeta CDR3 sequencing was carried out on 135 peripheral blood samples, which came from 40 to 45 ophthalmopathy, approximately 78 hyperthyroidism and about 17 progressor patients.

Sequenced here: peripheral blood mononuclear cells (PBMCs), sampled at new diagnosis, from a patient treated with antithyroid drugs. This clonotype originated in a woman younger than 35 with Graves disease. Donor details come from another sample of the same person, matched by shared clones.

The nucleotide sequence reads as follows: TGTGCCAGCAGCTTAGGGACAGGGGGCCGGGAGACCCAGTACTTC. It translates as CASSLGTGGRETQYF. The sequence is built from TRBV7-9 and TRBJ2-5; TRBD1 lines up with 11 middle nucleotides. The CDR3 has 15 amino acids, counting the end cysteine and phenylalanine. Only the CDR3 region is kept as DNA, spanning 45 bases read in frame from base 1. At the junction V is shortened by 1 base and J by 5 bases; bases outside the gene matches: 3. In the germline V gene (reference sequence), CDR1 corresponds to SEHNR and CDR2 to FQNEAQ. With the portions outside the CDR3 filled from the reference TRBV7-9 and TRBJ2-5 genes, the complete variable region becomes DTGVSQNPRHKITKRGQNVTFRCDPISEHNRLYWYRQTLGQGPEFLTYFQNEAQLEKSRLLSDRFSAERPKGSFSTLEIQRTEQGDSAMYLCASSLGTGGRETQYFGPGTRLLVL.